Included here is one T cell receptor beta chain sequence, with context. This clone was seen once. No antigen is known for it. Base qualities are not provided; no much larger clone lies one nucleotide away. The data were taken from a study of control samples from healthy donors and cancer patients (dated by TCRdb to 2019 to 2021). Based on the germline V gene (reference sequence), the CDR1 and CDR2 sequences are GTSNPN and SVGIG. Deletion took 3 bases off V and 6 bases off J, with a span of 12 bases between the germline ends. The CDR3 sequence holds 13 residues, the cysteine and phenylalanine included. The CDR3 DNA has 39 bases and is translated from base 1. The library was built by means of the immunoSEQ multiplex PCR assay. Here the immuneACCESS table is served through TCRdb, limited to in-frame sequences with V and J called. Missing clones are a known gap in these copies; in checked studies unresolved V genes cover under half, and the rest lacks a known reason. Within this sample are around 190,000 clones, with nearly 90% of them counted one time only. The ten largest make up just over 1.4% of the sample.

This sequence uses TRBV30 and TRBJ2-1; a weak D assignment points to TRBD2 (7 bases agree). Sequenced input: blood. The receptor comes from a woman in her forties or fifties in good health. For the CDR3, the sequence is CAWSPGGFNEQFF. The DNA reads TGTGCCTGGAGCCCGGGGGGCTTCAATGAGCAGTTCTTC.